The present T cell receptor (beta chain) was sequenced within a study of T cells in Graves' hyperthyroidism and ophthalmopathy. Study context: Peripheral blood was drawn at first diagnosis, prior to all treatment. Study outcomes and limitations: Ophthalmopathy was model-predicted a median about 6 months pre-onset.

The CDR3 is 13 amino acids. Per germline, CDR1 SQVTM and CDR2 ANQGSEA. V was pared by 7 bases and J by 7 bases, with 8 bases of the junction left unmatched. TCR beta CDR3 regions were amplified from RNA transcripts. The TCR CDR3 was amplified in a first-round RT-PCR using the HTBI primer set. TCRdb called the multiplex PCR reads again in MiXCR, with one record for every CDR3 protein. Found here are roughly 250,000 distinct CDR3 sequences, over 15% of them singletons; the top ten hold under 35%. This clonotype appeared many times. No antigen is known for it. Sequenced input: blood. This receptor was obtained from a woman under 30 with Graves' ophthalmopathy. The chain has TRBV29-1 and TRBJ2-1, with TRBD1 matching over 9 bases. Written as DNA, the CDR3 is TGCAGCGGATTACAGGGGGCGGTGAATGAGCAGTTCTTC. Protein: CSGLQGAVNEQFF.